This record covers a single T cell receptor (beta chain). Its antigen is unknown. Different DNA sequences within this sample yield the same CDR3. Between the trimmed V and J ends, which lost 0 bases and 0 bases, there was a span of 7 bases. The CDR3 has 14 amino acids. Germline CDR1 and CDR2: SGHRS and YFSETQ. This specimen comes from a study of shared clonotypes between healthy human individuals. General study findings and limits: Sequencing of the sorted subsets was shown by rarefaction to be incomplete despite large depth.

The authors split each subset's genomic DNA evenly across several immunoSEQ plates. TCRdb's copy holds only in-frame clones and misses some; the assay was immunoSEQ multiplex PCR. The table has roughly 1.5 million clones, around 98% seen once. The chain uses TRBV5-1 and TRBJ2-7, with D possibly being TRBD2 (5 bases). Specimen: naive CD4+ T cells sorted from blood. As for subset: CD45RA+ positively selected. The sequence derives from a man aged 25-40 years in good health. The CDR3 reads CASSLGTSSYEQYF. CDR3 bases: TGCGCCAGCAGCTTGGGAACTAGCTCCTACGAGCAGTACTTC. Full variable domain (outside the CDR3, taken from reference TRBV5-1 and TRBJ2-7): KAGVTQTPRYLIKTRGQQVTLSCSPISGHRSVSWYQQTPGQGLQFLFEYFSETQRNKGNFPGRFSGRQFSNSRSEMNVSTLELGDSALYLCASSLGTSSYEQYFGPGTRLTVT.